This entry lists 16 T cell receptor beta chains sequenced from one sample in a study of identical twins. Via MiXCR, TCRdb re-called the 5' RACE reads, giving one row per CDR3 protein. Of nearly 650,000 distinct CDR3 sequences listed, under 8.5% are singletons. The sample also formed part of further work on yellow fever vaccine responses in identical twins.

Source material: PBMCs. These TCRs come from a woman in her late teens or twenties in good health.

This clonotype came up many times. The CDR3 DNA reads as TGTGCCAGCAGTCCAAAAGGGGACAGGGGGCTCTTCGCTGAAGCTTTCTTT. Translation: CASSPKGDRGLFAEAFF. V is TRBV12-3 or TRBV12-4 and J is TRBJ1-1; 12 nucleotides match TRBD1. This CDR3 region has 17 residues. V shed 5 bases and J 6 bases; nucleotides not matched to a gene: 13.

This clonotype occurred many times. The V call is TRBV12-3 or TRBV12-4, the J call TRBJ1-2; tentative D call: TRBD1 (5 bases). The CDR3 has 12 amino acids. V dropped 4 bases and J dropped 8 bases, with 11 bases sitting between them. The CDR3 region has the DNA TGTGCCAGCAGTTCGGGGGTCTTGGGCTACACCTTC. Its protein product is CASSSGVLGYTF.

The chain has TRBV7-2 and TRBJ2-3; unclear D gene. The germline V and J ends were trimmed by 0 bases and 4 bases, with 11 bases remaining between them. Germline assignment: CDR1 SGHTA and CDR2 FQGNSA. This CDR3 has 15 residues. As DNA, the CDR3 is TGTGCCAGCAGCTTAGCGTCCCGTCGCGCAGATACGCAGTATTTT. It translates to CASSLASRRADTQYF.

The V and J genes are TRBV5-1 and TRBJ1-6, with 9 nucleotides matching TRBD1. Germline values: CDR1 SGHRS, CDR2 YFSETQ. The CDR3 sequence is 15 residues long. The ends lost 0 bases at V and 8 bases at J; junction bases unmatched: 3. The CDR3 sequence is CASSLAGTGYSPLHF. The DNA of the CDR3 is TGCGCCAGCAGCTTGGCCGGGACAGGGTATTCACCCCTCCACTTT.

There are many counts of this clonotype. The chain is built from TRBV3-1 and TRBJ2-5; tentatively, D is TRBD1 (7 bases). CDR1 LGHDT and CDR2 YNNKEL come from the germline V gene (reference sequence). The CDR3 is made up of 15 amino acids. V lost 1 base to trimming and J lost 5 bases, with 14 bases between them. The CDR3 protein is CASSQAKGAGETQYF. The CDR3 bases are TGTGCCAGCAGCCAAGCGAAGGGGGCGGGGGAGACCCAGTACTTC.

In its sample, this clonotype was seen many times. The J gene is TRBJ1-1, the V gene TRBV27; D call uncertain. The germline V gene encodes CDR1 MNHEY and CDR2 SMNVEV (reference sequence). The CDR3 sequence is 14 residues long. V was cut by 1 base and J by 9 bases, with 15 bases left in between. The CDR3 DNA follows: TGTGCCAGCAGTTTATACAGCTTAGGCTCAAAAGCTTTCTTT. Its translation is CASSLYSLGSKAFF.

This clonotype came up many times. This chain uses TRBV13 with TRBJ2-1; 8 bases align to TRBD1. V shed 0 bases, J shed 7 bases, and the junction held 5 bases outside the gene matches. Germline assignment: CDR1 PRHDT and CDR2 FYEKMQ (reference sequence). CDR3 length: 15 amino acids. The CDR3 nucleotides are TGTGCCAGCAGCTTAGGGCAGGGGGCATGGAATGAGCAGTTCTTC. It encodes CASSLGQGAWNEQFF.

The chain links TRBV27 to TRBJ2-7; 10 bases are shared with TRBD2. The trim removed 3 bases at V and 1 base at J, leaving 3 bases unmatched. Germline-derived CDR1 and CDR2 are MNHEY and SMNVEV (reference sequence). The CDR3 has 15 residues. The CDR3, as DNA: TGTGCCAGCAGTTTTGAAGCGGGAGGGTCCTACGAGCAGTACTTC. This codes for CASSFEAGGSYEQYF.

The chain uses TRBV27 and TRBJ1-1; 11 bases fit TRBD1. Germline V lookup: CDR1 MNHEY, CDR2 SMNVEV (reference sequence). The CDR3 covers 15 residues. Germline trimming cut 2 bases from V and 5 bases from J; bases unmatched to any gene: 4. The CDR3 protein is CASSLLGQGATEAFF. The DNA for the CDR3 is TGTGCCAGCAGTTTACTAGGACAGGGGGCGACTGAAGCTTTCTTT.

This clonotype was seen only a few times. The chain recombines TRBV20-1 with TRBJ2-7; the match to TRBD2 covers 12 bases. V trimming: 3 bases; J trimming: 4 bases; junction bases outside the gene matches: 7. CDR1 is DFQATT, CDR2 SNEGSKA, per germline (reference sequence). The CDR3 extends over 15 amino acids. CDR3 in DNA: TGCAGTGCTAGTTGGACTAGCGGGAAGTTTTACGAGCAGTACTTC. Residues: CSASWTSGKFYEQYF.

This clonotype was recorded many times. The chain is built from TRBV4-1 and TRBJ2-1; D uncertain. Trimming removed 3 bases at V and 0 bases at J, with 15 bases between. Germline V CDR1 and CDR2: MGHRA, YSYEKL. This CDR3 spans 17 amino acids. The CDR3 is CASSHFVKSLSYNEQFF. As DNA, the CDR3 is TGCGCCAGCAGCCATTTTGTCAAATCCCTCTCCTACAATGAGCAGTTCTTC.

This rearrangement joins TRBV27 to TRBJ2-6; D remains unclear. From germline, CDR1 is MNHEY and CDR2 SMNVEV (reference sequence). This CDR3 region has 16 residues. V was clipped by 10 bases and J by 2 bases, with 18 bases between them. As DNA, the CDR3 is TGTGCCACCCGCCCGAGTCCTAGGGCTGGGGCCAACGTCCTGACTTTC. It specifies CATRPSPRAGANVLTF.

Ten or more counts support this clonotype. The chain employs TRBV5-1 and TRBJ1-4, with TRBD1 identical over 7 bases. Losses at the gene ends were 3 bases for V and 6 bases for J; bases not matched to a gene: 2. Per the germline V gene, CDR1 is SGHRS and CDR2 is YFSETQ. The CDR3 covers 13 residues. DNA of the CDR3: TGCGCCAGCAGCTCGGGACAGCATGAAAAACTGTTTTTT. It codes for CASSSGQHEKLFF.

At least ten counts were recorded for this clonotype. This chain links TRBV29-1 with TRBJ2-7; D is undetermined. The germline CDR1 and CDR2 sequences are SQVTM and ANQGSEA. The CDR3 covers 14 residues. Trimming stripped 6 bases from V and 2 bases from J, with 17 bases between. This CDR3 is CSVPGVGPTYEQYF. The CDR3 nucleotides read TGCAGCGTCCCAGGTGTAGGGCCGACCTACGAGCAGTACTTC.

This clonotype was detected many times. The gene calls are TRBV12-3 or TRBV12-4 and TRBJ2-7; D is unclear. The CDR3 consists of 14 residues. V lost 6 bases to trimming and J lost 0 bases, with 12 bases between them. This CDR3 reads CASSPPVSSYEQYF. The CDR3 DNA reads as TGTGCCAGCAGCCCTCCTGTGAGCTCCTACGAGCAGTACTTC.

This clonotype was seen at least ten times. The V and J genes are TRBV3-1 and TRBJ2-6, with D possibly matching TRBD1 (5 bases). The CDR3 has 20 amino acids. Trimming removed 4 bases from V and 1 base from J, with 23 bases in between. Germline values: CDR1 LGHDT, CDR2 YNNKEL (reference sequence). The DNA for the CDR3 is TGTGCCAGCAGCCGAGATAAGGTTGGTCAGGGCGGATCTGGGGCCAACGTCCTGACTTTC. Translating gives CASSRDKVGQGGSGANVLTF.